This T cell receptor beta chain emerged from a study of CD8 T cells in Susac syndrome (dated by TCRdb to about 2019). Regarding the complete study: Whether CD8+ T cell activation and differentiation in Susac syndrome was antigen driven was tested using repertoire sequencing.

A note on this clonotype: What antigen it recognizes has not been identified. No qualities accompany the bases; no much larger clone lies one base away.

Points the paper makes about the study in general: The number of individuals in the TCR sequencing and HLA analysis was recognized as being relatively small.

Peripheral blood CD8+ and CD4+ T cells from healthy donors, Susac syndrome patients and multiple sclerosis patients were profiled by high-throughput TCR beta sequencing. The multiple sclerosis controls were treatment-naive patients who had stable or active relapsing-remitting disease and met the revised McDonald criteria. Bulk CD8+ and CD4+ T cells were purified by magnetic negative isolation, while CD8+ TEMRA cells were enriched using FACS. Blood was drawn into EDTA tubes, processed within 24 hours, and PBMCs were isolated by density gradient centrifugation. PBMCs intended for TCR sequencing were cryopreserved in liquid nitrogen and thawed later in a water bath at 37 degrees C. A purity of at least 90% was achieved for sorted or isolated CD4+, CD8+ and CD8+ TEMRA cells. RNA was extracted using the RNeasy kit, and roughly 0.5 to 1 ug of the RNA was reverse transcribed with random hexamers. The immunoSEQ multiplex PCR assay, covering 54 Vbeta and 13 Jbeta segments, was used to amplify TCR beta CDR3 regions. PCR amplification bias was corrected using a synthetic template baseline for primer optimization and computational correction. On the study's bioinformatics: Reads were assigned to V, D and J genes according to IMGT and analyzed in immunoSEQ Analyzer, with only productive sequences retained. Clonality was computed as one minus Shannon entropy normalized by log2 of the number of productive unique sequences. For each patient and control, public and private clones were evaluated within the 100 most prevalent clones. Clones were defined as Susac-specific if absent from the healthy and MS cohorts, from 1052 published viral clones and from other ImmuneACCESS disease sequences. The public reads were quality trimmed at Q25 with fastp and then assembled into clones with MiXCR by TCRdb, keeping productive beta chains. Each CDR3 protein gets just one entry, which takes the most common genes and DNA from the rows behind it. The authors' filters were not applied to this entry. The table for this sample lists 180,000 or so distinct CDR3 sequences; roughly 95% of them were counted only once. About 0.093% of the sample lies in the top ten.

V and J lose 7 bases and 3 bases, and a span of 10 bases separates them. According to the germline V gene, CDR1 reads MDHEN and CDR2 reads SYDVKM. Including the terminal cysteine and phenylalanine, the CDR3 comprises 12 residues. The CDR3 DNA has 36 bases and is translated from base 1. Sequencing was performed on CD4+ T cells from PBMCs. The clonotype originates from a human donor with multiple sclerosis. The chain was built from TRBV28 and TRBJ2-7; a confident D gene designation cannot be given. This receptor carries the CDR3 CASTGSHYEQYF. In nucleotide form, the sequence is TGTGCCAGCACGGGCAGCCACTACGAGCAGTACTTC.